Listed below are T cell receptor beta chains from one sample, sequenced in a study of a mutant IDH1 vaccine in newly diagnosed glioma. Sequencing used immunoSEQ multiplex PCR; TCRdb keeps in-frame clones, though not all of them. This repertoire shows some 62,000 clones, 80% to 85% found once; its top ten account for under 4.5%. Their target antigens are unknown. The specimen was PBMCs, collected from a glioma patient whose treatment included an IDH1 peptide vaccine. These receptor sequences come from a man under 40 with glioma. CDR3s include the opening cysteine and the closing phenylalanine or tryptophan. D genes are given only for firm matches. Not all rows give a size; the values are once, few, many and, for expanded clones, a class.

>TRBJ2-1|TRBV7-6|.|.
CASSLVAPISYNEQFF
TGTGCCAGCAGCTTAGTAGCCCCGATATCCTACAATGAGCAGTTCTTC
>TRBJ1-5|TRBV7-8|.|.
CASSWRDRRNQPQHF
TGTGCCAGCAGTTGGAGGGATCGGCGCAATCAGCCCCAGCATTTT
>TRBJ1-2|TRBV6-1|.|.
CASSSGSHGYTF
TGTGCCAGCAGTTCAGGGTCTCATGGCTACACCTTC
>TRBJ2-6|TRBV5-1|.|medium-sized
CASSLAMAKSSTGANVLTF
TGCGCCAGCAGCTTGGCAATGGCGAAGAGCTCAACTGGGGCCAACGTCCTGACTTTC
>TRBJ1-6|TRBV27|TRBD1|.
CASSAPGQGPRALHF
TGTGCCAGCAGTGCACCGGGACAGGGGCCCAGGGCCCTCCACTTT
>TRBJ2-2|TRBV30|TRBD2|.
CAWSRTSGGFGTGELFF
TGTGCCTGGAGTCGGACTAGCGGGGGGTTTGGCACCGGGGAGCTGTTTTTT
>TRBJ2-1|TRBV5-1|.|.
CASSSKGEQFF
TGCGCCAGCAGCTCCAAGGGGGAGCAGTTCTTC
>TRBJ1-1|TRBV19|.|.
CASSIDRHPNTEAFF
TGTGCCAGTAGTATAGATAGGCACCCGAACACTGAAGCTTTCTTT
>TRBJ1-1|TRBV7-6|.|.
CASSLLPDRMNTEAFF
TGTGCCAGCAGCTTACTTCCGGACAGAATGAACACTGAAGCTTTCTTT
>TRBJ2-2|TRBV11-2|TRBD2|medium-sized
CASSLGTSGANTGELFF
TGTGCCAGCAGCTTAGGGACTAGCGGGGCGAACACCGGGGAGCTGTTTTTT
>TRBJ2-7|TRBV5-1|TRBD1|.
CASSLGQADGRQYF
TGCGCCAGCAGCCTCGGACAGGCCGACGGGCGGCAGTACTTC
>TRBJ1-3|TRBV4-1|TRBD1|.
CASSQVGQAVENTIYF
TGCGCCAGCAGCCAAGTCGGACAGGCAGTCGAAAACACCATATATTTT
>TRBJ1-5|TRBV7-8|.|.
CASSLAFGQPQHF
TGTGCCAGCAGCTTAGCATTCGGTCAGCCCCAGCATTTT
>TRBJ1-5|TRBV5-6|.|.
CASSPGRAGDQPQHF
TGTGCCAGCAGCCCGGGGAGGGCGGGAGATCAGCCCCAGCATTTT
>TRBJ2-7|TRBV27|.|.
CASSLISGLSFYEQYF
TGTGCCAGCAGTTTGATTTCCGGATTGAGTTTCTACGAGCAGTACTTC
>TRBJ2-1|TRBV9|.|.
CASSVGSNLNNEQFF
TGTGCCAGCAGCGTAGGGTCCAACCTAAACAATGAGCAGTTCTTC
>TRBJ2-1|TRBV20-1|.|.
CSAPWVNEQFF
TGCAGTGCTCCGTGGGTTAATGAGCAGTTCTTC
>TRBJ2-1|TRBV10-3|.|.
CAIKEDGPAEQFF
TGTGCCATCAAAGAAGATGGGCCGGCGGAGCAGTTCTTC
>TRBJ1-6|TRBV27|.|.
CASSLTVNSPLHF
TGTGCCAGCAGTTTAACAGTAAATTCACCCCTCCACTTT
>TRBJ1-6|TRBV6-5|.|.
CASTTGNSPLHF
TGTGCCAGCACAACCGGTAATTCACCCCTCCACTTT
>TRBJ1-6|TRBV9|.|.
CASSPVGNLSPLHF
TGTGCCAGCAGCCCCGTTGGGAACCTTTCACCCCTCCACTTT
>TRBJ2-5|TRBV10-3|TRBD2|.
CAISRTSVGETQYF
TGTGCCATCAGCCGGACTAGCGTCGGTGAGACCCAGTACTTC
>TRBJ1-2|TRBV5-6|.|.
CASSLGVPYGYTF
TGTGCCAGCAGCTTGGGGGTTCCGTATGGCTACACCTTC
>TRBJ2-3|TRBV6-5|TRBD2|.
CASSPTSGGGDTQYF
TGTGCCAGCAGCCCAACTAGCGGGGGTGGAGATACGCAGTATTTT
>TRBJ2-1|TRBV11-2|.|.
CASSSARDRRQSEQFF
TGTGCCAGCAGCTCAGCCCGGGACCGCCGACAGAGTGAGCAGTTCTTC
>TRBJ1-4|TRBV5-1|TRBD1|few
CASSPGTGDEKLFF
TGCGCCAGCAGCCCCGGGACAGGAGATGAAAAACTGTTTTTT
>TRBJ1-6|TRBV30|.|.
CAWSDGTGYNSPLHF
TGTGCCTGGAGTGATGGGACCGGCTATAATTCACCCCTCCACTTT
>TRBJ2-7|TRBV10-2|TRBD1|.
CASSEIRQGGEQYF
TGCGCCAGCAGTGAGATTCGACAGGGCGGAGAGCAGTACTTC
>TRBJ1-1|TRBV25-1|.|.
CASSAGLIGEAFF
TGTGCCAGCAGTGCGGGCCTCATAGGTGAAGCTTTCTTT
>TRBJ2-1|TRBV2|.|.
CASSLTSGEQFF
TGTGCCAGCAGTCTCACATCGGGAGAGCAGTTCTTC
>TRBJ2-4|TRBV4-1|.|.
CASSQDRLRGLGAKNIQYF
TGCGCCAGCAGCCAAGATCGGTTGCGGGGCCTGGGGGCCAAAAACATTCAGTACTTC
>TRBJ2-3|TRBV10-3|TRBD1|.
CAISGDRVTDTQYF
TGTGCCATCAGTGGGGACAGGGTCACAGATACGCAGTATTTT
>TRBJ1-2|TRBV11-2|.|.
CASSLVSEPNYGYTF
TGTGCCAGCAGCTTAGTATCTGAACCAAACTATGGCTACACCTTC
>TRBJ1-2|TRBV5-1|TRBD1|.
CASSSRGHHGYTF
TGCGCCAGCAGCTCCAGGGGGCATCATGGCTACACCTTC
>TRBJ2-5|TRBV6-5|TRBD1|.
CASTPDRVQETQYF
TGTGCCAGCACCCCTGACAGGGTACAAGAGACCCAGTACTTC
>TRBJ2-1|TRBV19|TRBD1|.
CASRGEGQVYNEQFF
TGTGCCAGTAGGGGAGAGGGACAGGTATACAATGAGCAGTTCTTC
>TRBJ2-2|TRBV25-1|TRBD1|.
CASSGDRGRSGELFF
TGTGCCAGCAGTGGGGACAGGGGGCGGTCCGGGGAGCTGTTTTTT
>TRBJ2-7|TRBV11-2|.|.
CASSRRRTASYEQYF
TGTGCCAGCAGCCGGCGACGCACCGCCTCCTACGAGCAGTACTTC
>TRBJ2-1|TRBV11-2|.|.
CASSPRDYNEQFF
TGTGCCAGCAGCCCCCGGGACTACAATGAGCAGTTCTTC
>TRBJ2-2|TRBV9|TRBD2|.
CASSGLALGTGELFF
TGTGCCAGCAGCGGACTAGCTCTTGGAACCGGGGAGCTGTTTTTT